One and the same sample provided the 28 T cell receptor beta chains below, sequenced in a study of shared clonotypes between healthy human individuals. The protocol was immunoSEQ multiplex PCR, while the TCRdb copy is restricted to in-frame clones and leaves out a portion. The table lists approximately 2,300,000 clones, under 95% of them singletons. The specimen was naive CD4+ T cells from PBMCs. The subset is: CD45RA+ positively selected. Receptors originate from a man in his late teens or twenties in good health. Some clones in this sample may be carry-over from other donors' samples.

This chain uses TRBV19 with TRBJ2-4, with TRBD2 matching 7 bases. V lost 6 bases, J lost 3 bases, and 8 bases stayed unmatched. The CDR3 spans 15 residues. The germline CDR1 and CDR2 sequences are LNHDA and SQIVND (reference sequence). The CDR3 DNA sequence: TGTGCCAGTAGCCCCAGAGGGGAGGGCAAAAACATTCAGTACTTC. Amino acids: CASSPRGEGKNIQYF.

V and J are TRBV28 and TRBJ1-5; TRBD1 might be the D (5 bases). The CDR3 extends over 18 amino acids. Per the germline V gene, CDR1 is MDHEN and CDR2 is SYDVKM. The V and J ends lost 2 bases and 10 bases respectively, with 27 bases between them. CDR3 region: CASSLLSQGPLPGGPQHF. The CDR3 DNA is TGTGCCAGCAGTTTACTTTCCCAGGGACCCCTCCCTGGTGGTCCCCAGCATTTT. The complete variable domain, with remaining parts taken from reference TRBV28 and TRBJ1-5, reads DVKVTQSSRYLVKRTGEKVFLECVQDMDHENMFWYRQDPGLGLRLIYFSYDVKMKEKGDIPEGYSVSREKKERFSLILESASTNQTSMYLCASSLLSQGPLPGGPQHFGDGTRLSIL.

Comment on this clone: The identical CDR3 is also encoded by other nucleotide sequences in the sample. The rearrangement joins TRBV19 to TRBJ1-2; the D is unclear. The germline V gene has CDR1 LNHDA and CDR2 SQIVND (reference sequence). V lost 5 bases and J 2 bases, leaving 3 bases between the germline ends. The CDR3 has 11 residues. The DNA for the CDR3 is TGTGCCAGTAGTTCAAACTATGGCTACACCTTC. Translation: CASSSNYGYTF.

The table lists this clone with a few counts. CDR3 sequence: CSVAGITTDTQYF. For the CDR3, the DNA is TGCAGCGTTGCCGGGATCACCACAGATACGCAGTATTTT. The V and J genes are TRBV29-1 and TRBJ2-3, with D possibly matching TRBD2 (5 bases). The length of the CDR3 is 13 residues. Trimming cost V 4 bases and J 2 bases, with 10 bases left between them. Germline CDR1 reads SQVTM; CDR2 reads ANQGSEA.

Note on this clone: Other DNA sequences in this sample translate to the same CDR3. The rearrangement uses TRBV6-1 and TRBJ2-7, with 10 positions matching TRBD1. CDR1 is MNHNS, CDR2 SASEGT, per germline. The CDR3 is 15 amino acids. V was clipped by 6 bases and J by 1 base; unmatched bases: 6. Here the CDR3 DNA reads TGTGCCAGCAGCCTTCCGGGACAGGGGTCCTACGAGCAGTACTTC. Translation: CASSLPGQGSYEQYF.

The chain recombines TRBV6-1 with TRBJ2-7; 9 positions agree with TRBD1. Losses at the gene ends were 6 bases for V and 2 bases for J; bases not matched to a gene: 5. Germline V CDR1 and CDR2: MNHNS, SASEGT. The CDR3 contains 14 residues. The CDR3 nucleotides are TGTGCCAGCAGGCAGGGACAGGGTACCTACGAGCAGTACTTC. It specifies CASRQGQGTYEQYF.

V and J are TRBV5-1 and TRBJ1-5; TRBD1 matches at 8 bases. Germline V lookup: CDR1 SGHRS, CDR2 YFSETQ. The CDR3 is 15 amino acids. Germline trimming cut 4 bases from V and 3 bases from J; bases unmatched to any gene: 6. The CDR3 nucleotides read TGCGCCAGCAGCGCTGGACAGGGAGCCAATCAGCCCCAGCATTTT. It yields the protein CASSAGQGANQPQHF.

The V call is TRBV7-2, the J call TRBJ1-1; 8 nucleotides match TRBD1. This CDR3 is 17 amino acids long. The germline gives CDR1 SGHTA, CDR2 FQGNSA. J gave up 4 bases and V 5 bases, and 15 bases lay outside the gene matches. In nucleotides, the CDR3 is TGTGCCAGCAGCCGAAAAAAAGGCACAGGGGGAGGCACTGAAGCTTTCTTT. This codes for CASSRKKGTGGGTEAFF.

The V and J genes are TRBV11-2 and TRBJ2-7; TRBD1 agrees at 9 bases. The CDR3 is made up of 14 amino acids. The V segment lost 5 bases and the J segment 7 bases; nucleotides outside the gene matches: 9. From germline, CDR1 is SGHAT and CDR2 FQNNGV. The CDR3 DNA reads TGTGCCAGCAGCCCGTTACAGGGGGCAAGGGAGCAGTACTTC. Translated: CASSPLQGAREQYF.

This clone showed up just a few times. Other DNA sequences in the sample encode the same CDR3. The J gene is TRBJ2-3, the V gene TRBV2; D is unresolved. This CDR3 comprises 11 residues. V lost 7 bases to trimming and J lost 0 bases, with 2 bases between them. The V gene's germline CDR1 is SNHLY and CDR2 FYNNEI. The CDR3 is CASTSTDTQYF. CDR3 coding DNA: TGTGCCAGCACCAGCACAGATACGCAGTATTTT.

This clone showed up just once. The chain carries TRBV4-2 and TRBJ2-7, with a weak D call TRBD1 (6 bases). The CDR3 has 17 residues. Trimming took off 1 base at V and 2 bases at J, with 18 bases between the two ends. CDR1 LGHNA and CDR2 YNFKEQ come from the germline V gene. The CDR3 protein is CASSQVRLRDTAYEQYF. The CDR3, as DNA: TGTGCCAGCAGCCAAGTCCGGTTACGGGACACCGCCTACGAGCAGTACTTC.

The chain recombines TRBV5-4 with TRBJ2-7; 9 nucleotides line up with TRBD1. Trimming removed 4 bases from V and 7 bases from J; junction bases left unmatched: 3. Germline V gene data show CDR1 as SGHNT and CDR2 as YYREEE (reference sequence). The CDR3 runs to 12 residues. CDR3 in amino acids: CASSGQGREQYF. DNA of the CDR3: TGTGCCAGCAGCGGACAGGGGCGGGAGCAGTACTTC.

The chain combines TRBV27 with TRBJ1-3; 7 bases agree with TRBD1. CDR1 is MNHEY, CDR2 SMNVEV, per germline (reference sequence). The V gene end was trimmed by 3 bases and the J gene end by 2 bases; junction bases not matched to a gene: 1. This CDR3 spans 14 amino acids. CDR3 sequence: CASSFQGAGNTIYF. The CDR3 DNA sequence: TGTGCCAGCAGTTTCCAGGGGGCTGGAAACACCATATATTTT.

This CDR3 reads CASSLEAGTVGYEQYF. CDR3 DNA sequence: TGTGCCAGCAGCTTAGAGGCCGGGACAGTTGGCTACGAGCAGTACTTC. The V and J genes are TRBV11-2 and TRBJ2-7, with 7 positions matching TRBD1. Germline lookup yields CDR1 SGHAT and CDR2 FQNNGV. After removal of 0 bases from V and 3 bases from J, the junction contained 8 bases not matched to a gene. CDR3 length: 16 amino acids. Full variable domain (outside the CDR3, taken from reference TRBV11-2 and TRBJ2-7): EAGVAQSPRYKIIEKRQSVAFWCNPISGHATLYWYQQILGQGPKLLIQFQNNGVVDDSQLPKDRFSAERLKGVDSTLKIQPAKLEDSAVYLCASSLEAGTVGYEQYFGPGTRLTVT.

J is TRBJ2-1 and V is TRBV11-2, with D perhaps assigned TRBD1 or TRBD2 (5 bases each). Germline V gene lookup returns CDR1 SGHAT and CDR2 FQNNGV. The CDR3 spans 16 residues. V was trimmed by 3 bases and J by 3 bases, leaving 15 bases between them. The CDR3 bases are TGTGCCAGCAGCTTTACCGGGACGGGGTTCTACAATGAGCAGTTCTTC. It codes for CASSFTGTGFYNEQFF.

This sequence joins TRBV9 and TRBJ1-5; D is uncertain. Trimming stripped 6 bases from V and 2 bases from J, with 18 bases between. CDR1 is SGDLS, CDR2 YYNGEE, per germline. CDR3 size: 16 residues. The CDR3 loop is CASTTKKQVGNQPQHF. CDR3 DNA: TGTGCCAGCACCACCAAAAAGCAGGTCGGCAATCAGCCCCAGCATTTT.

This chain connects TRBV5-1 to TRBJ2-7; D not resolved. Between the trimmed V and J ends, which lost 1 base and 2 bases, there was a span of 10 bases. The CDR3 loop spans 14 amino acids. Germline V gives CDR1 SGHRS, CDR2 YFSETQ. This CDR3 is CASSLLGVTYEQYF. The DNA of the CDR3 is TGCGCCAGCAGCTTGCTTGGGGTGACCTACGAGCAGTACTTC.

J is TRBJ2-7 and V is TRBV6-1; D is uncertain. This CDR3 spans 13 amino acids. V lost 8 bases and J lost 0, with 11 bases in between. Germline CDR1 and CDR2: MNHNS and SASEGT. Here the CDR3 DNA reads TGTGCCAGCCGGAAGACGCTCTCCTACGAGCAGTACTTC. It specifies CASRKTLSYEQYF.

The V gene is TRBV7-9, the J gene TRBJ1-5; 9 nucleotides match TRBD1. This CDR3 is built from 13 residues. Germline trimming cut 8 bases from V and 7 bases from J; bases unmatched to any gene: 6. The germline V gene encodes CDR1 SEHNR and CDR2 FQNEAQ (reference sequence). As DNA, the CDR3 is TGTGCCAGCCGCCGGGACAGGGACCAGCCCCAGCATTTT. It specifies CASRRDRDQPQHF.

This chain links TRBV7-8 with TRBJ2-1; D ambiguous. V lost 5 bases, J lost 12 bases, and 17 bases lay in between. This CDR3 region has 13 residues. Germline CDR1 reads SGHVS; CDR2 reads FQNEAQ. CDR3 residues: CASSPRSETGQFF. CDR3 DNA sequence: TGTGCCAGCAGCCCGAGGTCCGAGACGGGGCAGTTCTTC.

The chain combines TRBV5-1 with TRBJ2-3; 10 bases are a match to TRBD2. The length of the CDR3 is 16 residues. V was clipped by 4 bases and J by 3 bases; unmatched bases: 8. Looked up from germline, CDR1 is SGHRS and CDR2 is YFSETQ. The CDR3 coding sequence is TGCGCCAGCAGCAGCCTAGCGGGAGTTGTAACAGATACGCAGTATTTT. It is translated as CASSSLAGVVTDTQYF. The whole variable domain, filled in from reference TRBV5-1 and TRBJ2-3, reads KAGVTQTPRYLIKTRGQQVTLSCSPISGHRSVSWYQQTPGQGLQFLFEYFSETQRNKGNFPGRFSGRQFSNSRSEMNVSTLELGDSALYLCASSSLAGVVTDTQYFGPGTRLTVL.

The chain carries TRBV7-6 and TRBJ2-5, with D possibly being TRBD1 (6 bases). The J call is doubtful: the DNA matches TRBJ2-7 better. Germline lookup yields CDR1 SGHVS and CDR2 FNYEAQ. The CDR3 is 11 residues long. This CDR3 reads CASKQGNEQYF. CDR3 in DNA: TGTGCCAGCAAACAGGGTAACGAGCAGTACTTC.

CDR3 protein: CASSRALGSGRASDTQYF. The CDR3 nucleotides read TGCGCCAGCAGCCGGGCCCTCGGAAGCGGGAGGGCCTCAGATACGCAGTATTTT. V and J are TRBV5-1 and TRBJ2-3; 10 bases are a match to TRBD2. Looked up from germline, CDR1 is SGHRS and CDR2 is YFSETQ. This CDR3 contains 18 residues. J lost 4 bases, V lost 4 bases, and 15 bases had no gene match. Based on the CDR3 plus reference TRBV5-1 and TRBJ2-3, the full variable domain is KAGVTQTPRYLIKTRGQQVTLSCSPISGHRSVSWYQQTPGQGLQFLFEYFSETQRNKGNFPGRFSGRQFSNSRSEMNVSTLELGDSALYLCASSRALGSGRASDTQYFGPGTRLTVL.

The chain recombines TRBV27 with TRBJ1-1; D possibly corresponds to TRBD1 (5 bases). Per the germline V gene, CDR1 is MNHEY and CDR2 is SMNVEV (reference sequence). CDR3 size: 12 residues. V was pared by 11 bases and J by 4 bases, with 14 bases between. DNA for the CDR3: TGTGCCGCTATGGGGGTTGGCACTGAAGCTTTCTTT. It is translated as CAAMGVGTEAFF.

The V call is TRBV20-1, the J call TRBJ1-2, with TRBD1 as a possible D gene (5 bases). Germline V CDR1 and CDR2: DFQATT, SNEGSKA (reference sequence). V lost 7 bases, J lost 7 bases, and 13 bases lay in between. The CDR3 is 11 residues long. CDR3 coding DNA: TGCAGTGGGAGGGGTAACAGTGGCTACACCTTC. This sequence encodes CSGRGNSGYTF.

This CDR3 reads CASSQLGGQLNEKLFF. In nucleotides, the CDR3 is TGTGCCAGCAGCCAACTCGGGGGACAGCTTAATGAAAAACTGTTTTTT. The chain combines TRBV7-2 with TRBJ1-4; 7 bases align to TRBD1. Germline CDR1 SGHTA, CDR2 FQGNSA. The V gene end was trimmed by 5 bases and the J gene end by 4 bases; junction bases not matched to a gene: 10. This CDR3 is built from 16 residues.

The chain links TRBV11-1 to TRBJ2-1; no clear D. The germline gives CDR1 SGHAT, CDR2 FQDESV (reference sequence). Trimming shortened V by 0 bases and J by 7 bases, and 10 bases separated the two germline ends. There are 14 residues in the CDR3. The DNA of the CDR3 is TGTGCCAGCAGCTTAGCGGGAATTTCGAATGAGCAGTTCTTC. The encoded protein is CASSLAGISNEQFF.

This clone was counted a few times. Other DNA sequences from this sample encode an identical CDR3 as well. The chain is built from TRBV2 and TRBJ1-1; no definite D call. The germline gives CDR1 SNHLY, CDR2 FYNNEI. V was shortened by 0 bases and J by 2 bases, with 7 bases between the two germline ends. The CDR3 consists of 14 residues. The CDR3 is CASSEASRNTEAFF. CDR3 DNA sequence: TGTGCCAGCAGTGAAGCGTCCAGAAACACTGAAGCTTTCTTT.